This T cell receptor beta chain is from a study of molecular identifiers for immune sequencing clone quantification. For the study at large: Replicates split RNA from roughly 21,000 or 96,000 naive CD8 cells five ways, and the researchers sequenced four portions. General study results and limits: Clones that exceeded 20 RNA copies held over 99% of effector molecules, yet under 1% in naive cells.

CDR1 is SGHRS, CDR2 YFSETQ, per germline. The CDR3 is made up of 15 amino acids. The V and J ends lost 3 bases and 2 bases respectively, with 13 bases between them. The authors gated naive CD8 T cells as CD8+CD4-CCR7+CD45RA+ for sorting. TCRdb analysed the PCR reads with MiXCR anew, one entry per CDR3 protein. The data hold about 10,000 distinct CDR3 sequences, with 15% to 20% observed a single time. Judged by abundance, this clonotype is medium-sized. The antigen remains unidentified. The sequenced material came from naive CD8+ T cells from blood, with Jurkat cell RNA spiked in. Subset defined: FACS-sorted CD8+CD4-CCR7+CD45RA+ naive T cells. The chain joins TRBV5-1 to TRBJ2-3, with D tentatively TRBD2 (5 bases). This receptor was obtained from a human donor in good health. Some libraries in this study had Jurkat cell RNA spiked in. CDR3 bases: TGCGCCAGCAGCTACGGACTGTTTCTCACAGATACGCAGTATTTT. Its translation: CASSYGLFLTDTQYF.